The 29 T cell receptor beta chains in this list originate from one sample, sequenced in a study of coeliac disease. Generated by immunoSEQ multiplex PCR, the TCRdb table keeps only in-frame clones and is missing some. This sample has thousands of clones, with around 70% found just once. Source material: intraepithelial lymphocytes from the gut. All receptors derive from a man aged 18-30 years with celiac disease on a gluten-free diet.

The DNA for the CDR3 is TGTGCCAGCTCAGGGTACAGGGTTTCTGAAGCTTTCTTT. Translating gives CASSGYRVSEAFF. The rearrangement joins TRBV18 to TRBJ1-1; TRBD1 might be the D (6 bases). Germline lookup yields CDR1 KGHSH and CDR2 LQKENI. V lost 5 bases to trimming and J lost 6 bases, with 13 bases between them. This CDR3 comprises 13 residues. The full variable domain, with the rest looked up from reference TRBV18 and TRBJ1-1, is NAGVMQNPRHLVRRRGQEARLRCSPMKGHSHVYWYRQLPEEGLKFMVYLQKENIIDESGMPKERFSAEFPKEGPSILRIQQVVRGDSAAYFCASSGYRVSEAFFGQGTRLTVV.

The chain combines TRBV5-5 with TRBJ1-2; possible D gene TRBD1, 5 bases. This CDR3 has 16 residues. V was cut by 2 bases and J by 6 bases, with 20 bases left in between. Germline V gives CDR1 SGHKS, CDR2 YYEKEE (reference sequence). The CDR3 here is CASSLFRGTPADGYTF. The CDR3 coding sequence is TGTGCCAGCAGCTTATTCCGCGGGACCCCGGCGGATGGCTACACCTTC.

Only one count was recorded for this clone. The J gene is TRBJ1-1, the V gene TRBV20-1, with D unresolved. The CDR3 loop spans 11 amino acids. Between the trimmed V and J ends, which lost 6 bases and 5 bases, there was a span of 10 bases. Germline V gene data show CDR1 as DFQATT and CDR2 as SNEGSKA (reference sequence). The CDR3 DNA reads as TGCAGTGCCAGCAACAGAACTGAAGCTTTCTTT. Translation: CSASNRTEAFF.

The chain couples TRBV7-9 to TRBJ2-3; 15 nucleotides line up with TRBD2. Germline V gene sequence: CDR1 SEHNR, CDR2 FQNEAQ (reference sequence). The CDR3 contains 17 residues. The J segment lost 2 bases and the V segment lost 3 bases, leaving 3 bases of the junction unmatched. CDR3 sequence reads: CASSLGLAGGFTDTQYF. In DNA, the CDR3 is TGTGCCAGCAGCTTGGGACTAGCGGGGGGTTTCACAGATACGCAGTATTTT.

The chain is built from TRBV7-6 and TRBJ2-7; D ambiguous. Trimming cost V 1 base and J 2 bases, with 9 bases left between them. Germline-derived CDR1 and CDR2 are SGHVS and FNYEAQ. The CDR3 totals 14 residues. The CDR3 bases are TGTGCCAGCAGCTTAGGTCCTACCACCTACGAGCAGTACTTC. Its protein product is CASSLGPTTYEQYF.

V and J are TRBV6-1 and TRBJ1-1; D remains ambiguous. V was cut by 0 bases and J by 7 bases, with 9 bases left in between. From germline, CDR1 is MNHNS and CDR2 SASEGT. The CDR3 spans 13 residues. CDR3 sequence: CASSEAGFGEAFF. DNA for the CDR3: TGTGCCAGCAGTGAAGCGGGCTTCGGTGAAGCTTTCTTT.

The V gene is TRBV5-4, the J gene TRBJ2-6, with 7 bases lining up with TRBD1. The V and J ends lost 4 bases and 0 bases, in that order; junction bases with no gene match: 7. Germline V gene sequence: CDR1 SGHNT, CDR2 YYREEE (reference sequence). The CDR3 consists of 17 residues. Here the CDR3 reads CASSLGQASSGANVLTF. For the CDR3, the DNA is TGTGCCAGCAGCCTAGGACAGGCTAGCTCTGGGGCCAACGTCCTGACTTTC.

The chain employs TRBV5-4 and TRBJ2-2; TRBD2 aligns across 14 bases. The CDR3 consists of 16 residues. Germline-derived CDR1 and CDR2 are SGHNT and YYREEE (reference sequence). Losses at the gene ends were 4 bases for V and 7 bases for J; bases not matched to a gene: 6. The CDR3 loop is CASSAGLAGVHGELFF. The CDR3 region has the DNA TGTGCCAGCAGCGCGGGACTAGCGGGGGTTCACGGGGAGCTGTTTTTT.

CDR3 in amino acids: CASSQGLVAANTDTQYF. For the CDR3, the DNA is TGCGCCAGCAGCCAAGGTCTGGTAGCGGCGAACACAGATACGCAGTATTTT. The chain has TRBV4-1 and TRBJ2-3; D possibly corresponds to TRBD2 (6 bases). CDR1 is MGHRA, CDR2 YSYEKL, per germline. The V end lost 1 base, the J end lost 2 bases, and 16 bases lay between the germline ends. The CDR3 is made up of 17 amino acids.

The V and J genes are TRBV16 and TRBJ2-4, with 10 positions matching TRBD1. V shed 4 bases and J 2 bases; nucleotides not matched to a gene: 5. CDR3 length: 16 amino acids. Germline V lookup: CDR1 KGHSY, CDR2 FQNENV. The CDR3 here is CASSRGQGVSKNIQYF. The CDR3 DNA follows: TGTGCCAGCAGCCGAGGACAGGGGGTGTCCAAAAACATTCAGTACTTC.

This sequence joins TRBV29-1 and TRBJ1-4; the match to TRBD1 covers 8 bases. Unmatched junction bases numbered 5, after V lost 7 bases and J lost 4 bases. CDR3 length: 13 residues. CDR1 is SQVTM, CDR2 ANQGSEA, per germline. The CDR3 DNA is TGCAGCGACGAACAGGGGGGTAATGAAAAACTGTTTTTT. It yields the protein CSDEQGGNEKLFF.

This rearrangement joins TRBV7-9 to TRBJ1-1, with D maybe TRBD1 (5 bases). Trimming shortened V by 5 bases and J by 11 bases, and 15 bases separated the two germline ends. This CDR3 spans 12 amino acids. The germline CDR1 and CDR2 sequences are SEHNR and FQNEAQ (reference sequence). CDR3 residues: CASSPGANLAFF. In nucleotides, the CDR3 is TGTGCCAGCAGCCCTGGGGCTAATCTGGCTTTCTTT.

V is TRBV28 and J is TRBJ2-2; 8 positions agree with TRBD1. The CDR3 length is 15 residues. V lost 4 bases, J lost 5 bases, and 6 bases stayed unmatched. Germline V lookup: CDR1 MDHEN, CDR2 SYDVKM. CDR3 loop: CASSSRRGRTGELFF. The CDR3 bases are TGTGCCAGCAGTTCCCGCAGGGGGCGAACCGGGGAGCTGTTTTTT.

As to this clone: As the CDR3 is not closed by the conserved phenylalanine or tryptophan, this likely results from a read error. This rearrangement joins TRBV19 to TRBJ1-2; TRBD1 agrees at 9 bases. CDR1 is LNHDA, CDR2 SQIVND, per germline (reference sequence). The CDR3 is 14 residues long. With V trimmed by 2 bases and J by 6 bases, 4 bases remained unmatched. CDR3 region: CASSIRGQGDGYTL. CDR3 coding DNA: TGTGCCAGTAGTATAAGGGGACAGGGAGATGGCTACACCCTC.

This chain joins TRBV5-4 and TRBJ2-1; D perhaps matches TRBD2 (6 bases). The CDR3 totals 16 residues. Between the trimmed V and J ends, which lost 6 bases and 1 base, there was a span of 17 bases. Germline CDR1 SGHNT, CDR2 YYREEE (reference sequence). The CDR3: CASTGGRTTSYNEQFF. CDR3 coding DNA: TGTGCCAGCACCGGAGGCAGGACTACTTCCTACAATGAGCAGTTCTTC.

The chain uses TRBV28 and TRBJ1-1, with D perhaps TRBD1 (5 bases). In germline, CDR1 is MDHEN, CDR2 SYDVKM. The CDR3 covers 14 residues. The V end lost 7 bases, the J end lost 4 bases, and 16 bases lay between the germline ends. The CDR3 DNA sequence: TGTGCCAGCAACCGTGGGGGAGGCGTCACTGAAGCTTTCTTT. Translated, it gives CASNRGGGVTEAFF.

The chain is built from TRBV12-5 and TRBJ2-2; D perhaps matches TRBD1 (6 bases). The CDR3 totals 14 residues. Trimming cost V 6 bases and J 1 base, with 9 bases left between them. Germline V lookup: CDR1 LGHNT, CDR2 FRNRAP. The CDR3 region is CASGLGQNTGELFF. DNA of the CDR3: TGTGCTAGTGGCCTGGGACAGAACACCGGGGAGCTGTTTTTT.

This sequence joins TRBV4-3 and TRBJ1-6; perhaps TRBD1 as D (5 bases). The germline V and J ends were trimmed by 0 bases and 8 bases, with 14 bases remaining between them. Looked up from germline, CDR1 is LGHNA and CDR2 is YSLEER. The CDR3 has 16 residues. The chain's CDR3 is CASSQDHRTEYSPLHF. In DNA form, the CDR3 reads TGCGCCAGCAGCCAAGATCACAGGACGGAGTATTCACCCCTCCACTTT.

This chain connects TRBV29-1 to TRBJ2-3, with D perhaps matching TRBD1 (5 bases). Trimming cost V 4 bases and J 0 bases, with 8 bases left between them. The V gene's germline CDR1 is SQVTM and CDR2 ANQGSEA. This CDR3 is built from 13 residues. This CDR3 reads CSVGQSSTDTQYF. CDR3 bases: TGCAGCGTTGGACAGTCCAGCACAGATACGCAGTATTTT.

The CDR3 DNA follows: TGTGCCAGCAGTTTAAGGGCTAGCGGGGGGGCCAGGAATGAGCAGTTCTTC. Its protein is CASSLRASGGARNEQFF. This chain uses TRBV28 with TRBJ2-1; 12 bases agree with TRBD2. Per the germline V gene, CDR1 is MDHEN and CDR2 is SYDVKM. CDR3 size: 17 residues. With V trimmed by 2 bases and J by 7 bases, 9 bases remained unmatched.

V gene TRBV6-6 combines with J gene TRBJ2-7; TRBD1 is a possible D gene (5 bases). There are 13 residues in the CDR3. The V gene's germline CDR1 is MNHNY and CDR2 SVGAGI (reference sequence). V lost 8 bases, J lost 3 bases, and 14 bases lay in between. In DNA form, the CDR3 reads TGTGCCAGCCGGAACTTACAGGTCTACGAGCAGTACTTC. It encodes CASRNLQVYEQYF.

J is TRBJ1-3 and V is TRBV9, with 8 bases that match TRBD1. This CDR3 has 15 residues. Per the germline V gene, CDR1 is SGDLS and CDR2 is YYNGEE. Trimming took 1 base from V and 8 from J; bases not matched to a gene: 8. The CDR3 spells CASSVHGQGGDTIYF. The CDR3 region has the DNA TGTGCCAGCAGCGTACACGGACAGGGAGGAGACACCATATATTTT. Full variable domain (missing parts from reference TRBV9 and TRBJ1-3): DSGVTQTPKHLITATGQRVTLRCSPRSGDLSVYWYQQSLDQGLQFLIQYYNGEERAKGNILERFSAQQFPDLHSELNLSSLELGDSALYFCASSVHGQGGDTIYFGEGSWLTVV.

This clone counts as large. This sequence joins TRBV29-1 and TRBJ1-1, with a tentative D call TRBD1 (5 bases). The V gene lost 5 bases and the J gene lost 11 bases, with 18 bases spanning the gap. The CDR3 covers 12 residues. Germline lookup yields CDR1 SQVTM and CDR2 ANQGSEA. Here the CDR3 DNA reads TGCAGCGTTCTGGGGTCCCGGCGGGGGGCTTTCTTT. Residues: CSVLGSRRGAFF.

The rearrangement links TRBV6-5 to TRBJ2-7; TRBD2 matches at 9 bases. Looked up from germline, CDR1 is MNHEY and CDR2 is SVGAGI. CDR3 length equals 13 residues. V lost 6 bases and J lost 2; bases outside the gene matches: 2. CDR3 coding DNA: TGTGCCAGCAGGGCTAGCGGGACCTACGAGCAGTACTTC. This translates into CASRASGTYEQYF.

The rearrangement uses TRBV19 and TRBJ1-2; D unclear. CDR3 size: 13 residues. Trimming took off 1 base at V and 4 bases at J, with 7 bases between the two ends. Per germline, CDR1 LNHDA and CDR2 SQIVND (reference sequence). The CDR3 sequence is CASSIVGGYGYTF. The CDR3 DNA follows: TGTGCCAGTAGTATAGTCGGTGGCTATGGCTACACCTTC. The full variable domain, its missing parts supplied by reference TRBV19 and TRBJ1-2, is DGGITQSPKYLFRKEGQNVTLSCEQNLNHDAMYWYRQDPGQGLRLIYYSQIVNDFQKGDIAEGYSVSREKKESFPLTVTSAQKNPTAFYLCASSIVGGYGYTFGSGTRLTVV.

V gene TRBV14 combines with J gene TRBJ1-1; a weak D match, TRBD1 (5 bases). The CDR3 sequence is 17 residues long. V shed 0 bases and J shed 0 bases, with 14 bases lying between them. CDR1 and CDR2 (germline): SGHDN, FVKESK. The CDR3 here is CASSQEDQTGVNTEAFF. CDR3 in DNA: TGTGCCAGCAGCCAAGAGGACCAAACAGGAGTGAACACTGAAGCTTTCTTT.

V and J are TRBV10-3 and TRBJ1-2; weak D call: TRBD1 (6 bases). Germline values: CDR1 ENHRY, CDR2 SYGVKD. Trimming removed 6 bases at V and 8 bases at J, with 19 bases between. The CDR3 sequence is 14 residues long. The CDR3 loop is CAIRPPIQGLGYTF. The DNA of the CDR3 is TGTGCCATCAGACCACCAATACAGGGCCTCGGCTACACCTTC.

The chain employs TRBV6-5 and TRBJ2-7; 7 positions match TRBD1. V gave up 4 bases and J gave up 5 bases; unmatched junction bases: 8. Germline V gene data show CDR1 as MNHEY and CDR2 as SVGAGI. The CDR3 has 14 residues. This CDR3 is CASSSIQGSHEQYF. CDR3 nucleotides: TGTGCCAGCAGTTCCATACAGGGGAGCCACGAGCAGTACTTC.

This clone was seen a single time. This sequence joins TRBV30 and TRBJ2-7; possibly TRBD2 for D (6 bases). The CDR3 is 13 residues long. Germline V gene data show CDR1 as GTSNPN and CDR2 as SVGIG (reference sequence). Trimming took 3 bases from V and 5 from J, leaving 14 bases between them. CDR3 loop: CAWRFPGGHEQYF. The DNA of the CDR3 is TGTGCCTGGAGATTCCCCGGGGGTCACGAGCAGTACTTC.